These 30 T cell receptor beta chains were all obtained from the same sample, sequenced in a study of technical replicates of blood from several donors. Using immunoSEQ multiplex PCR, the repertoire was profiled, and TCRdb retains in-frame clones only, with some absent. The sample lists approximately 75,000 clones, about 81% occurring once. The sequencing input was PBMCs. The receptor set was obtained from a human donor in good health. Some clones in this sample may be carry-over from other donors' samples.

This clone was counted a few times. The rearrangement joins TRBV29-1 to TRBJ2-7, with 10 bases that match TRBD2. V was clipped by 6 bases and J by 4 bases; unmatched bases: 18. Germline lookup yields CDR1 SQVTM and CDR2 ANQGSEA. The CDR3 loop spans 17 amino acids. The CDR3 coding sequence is TGCAGCGTCGCCGGGACTAGCGTCCAAAAGGGGGAGTACGAGCAGTACTTC. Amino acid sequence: CSVAGTSVQKGEYEQYF.

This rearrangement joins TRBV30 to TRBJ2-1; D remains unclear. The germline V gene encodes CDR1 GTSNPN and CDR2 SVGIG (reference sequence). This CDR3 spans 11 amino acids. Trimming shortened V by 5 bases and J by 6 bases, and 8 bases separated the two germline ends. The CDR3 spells CAWSSGNEQFF. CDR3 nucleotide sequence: TGTGCCTGGTCCTCGGGCAATGAGCAGTTCTTC.

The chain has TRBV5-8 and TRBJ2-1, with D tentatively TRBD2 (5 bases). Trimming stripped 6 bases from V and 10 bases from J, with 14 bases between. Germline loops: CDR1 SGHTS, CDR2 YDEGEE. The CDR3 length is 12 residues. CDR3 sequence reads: CASNAGVKEQFF. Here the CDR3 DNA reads TGTGCCAGCAACGCGGGTGTCAAGGAGCAGTTCTTC.

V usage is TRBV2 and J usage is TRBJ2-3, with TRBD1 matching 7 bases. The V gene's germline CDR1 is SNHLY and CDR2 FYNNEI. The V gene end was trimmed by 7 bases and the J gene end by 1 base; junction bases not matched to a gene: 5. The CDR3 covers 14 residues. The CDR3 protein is CASTRQGGTDTQYF. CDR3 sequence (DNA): TGTGCCAGCACCAGACAGGGTGGCACAGATACGCAGTATTTT.

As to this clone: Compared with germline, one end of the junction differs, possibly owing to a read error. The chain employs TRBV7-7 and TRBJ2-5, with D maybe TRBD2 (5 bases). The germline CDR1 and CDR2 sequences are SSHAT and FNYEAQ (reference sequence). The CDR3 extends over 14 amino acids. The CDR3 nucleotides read TGTGCTAGCAGCCCGCGGACTGCCCCCGAGACCCAGTACTTC. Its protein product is CASSPRTAPETQYF.

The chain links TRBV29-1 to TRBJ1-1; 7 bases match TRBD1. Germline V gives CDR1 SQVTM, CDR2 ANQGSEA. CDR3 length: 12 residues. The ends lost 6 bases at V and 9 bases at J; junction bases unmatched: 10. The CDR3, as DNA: TGCAGCGTCAACAGGGGACCCTTGCAAGCTTTCTTT. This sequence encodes CSVNRGPLQAFF. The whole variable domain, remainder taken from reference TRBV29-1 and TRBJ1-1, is SAVISQKPSRDICQRGTSLTIQCQVDSQVTMMFWYRQQPGQSLTLIATANQGSEATYESGFVIDKFPISRPNLTFSTLTVSNMSPEDSSIYLCSVNRGPLQAFFGQGTRLTVV.

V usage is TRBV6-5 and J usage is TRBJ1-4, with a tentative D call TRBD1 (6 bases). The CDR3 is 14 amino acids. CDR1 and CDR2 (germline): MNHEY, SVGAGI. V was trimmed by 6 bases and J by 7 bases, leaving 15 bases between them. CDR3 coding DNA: TGTGCCAGCAGCTCCTCGGGGGGCGGTGAAAAACTGTTTTTT. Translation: CASSSSGGGEKLFF.

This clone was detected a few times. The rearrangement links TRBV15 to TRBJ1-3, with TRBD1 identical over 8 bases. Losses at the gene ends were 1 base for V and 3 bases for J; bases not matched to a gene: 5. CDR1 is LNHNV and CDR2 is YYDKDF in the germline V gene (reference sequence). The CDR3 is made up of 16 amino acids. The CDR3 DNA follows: TGTGCCACCAGCAGAGGACAGGGGACGGATGGAAACACCATATATTTT. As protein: CATSRGQGTDGNTIYF. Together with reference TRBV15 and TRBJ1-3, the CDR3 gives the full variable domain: DAMVIQNPRYQVTQFGKPVTLSCSQTLNHNVMYWYQQKSSQAPKLLFHYYDKDFNNEADTPDNFQSRRPNTSFCFLDIRSPGLGDTAMYLCATSRGQGTDGNTIYFGEGSWLTVV.

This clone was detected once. The chain's CDR3 is CASSSYRQGDEKLFF. CDR3 sequence (DNA): TGTGCCAGCAGCTCCTATCGACAGGGGGATGAAAAACTGTTTTTT. The V call is TRBV7-9, the J call TRBJ1-4; TRBD1 matches 9 bases. The trim removed 4 bases at V and 6 bases at J, leaving 6 bases unmatched. The germline gives CDR1 SEHNR, CDR2 FQNEAQ (reference sequence). There are 15 residues in the CDR3.

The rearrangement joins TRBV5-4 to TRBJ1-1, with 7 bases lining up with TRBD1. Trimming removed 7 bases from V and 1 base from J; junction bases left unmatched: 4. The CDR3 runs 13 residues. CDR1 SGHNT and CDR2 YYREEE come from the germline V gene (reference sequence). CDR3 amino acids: CASQGQPNTEAFF. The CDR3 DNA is TGTGCCAGCCAGGGACAGCCGAACACTGAAGCTTTCTTT.

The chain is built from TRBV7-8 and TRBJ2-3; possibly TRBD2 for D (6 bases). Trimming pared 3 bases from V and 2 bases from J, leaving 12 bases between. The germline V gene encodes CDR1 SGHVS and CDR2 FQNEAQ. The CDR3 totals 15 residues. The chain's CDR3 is CASSFVEGYTDTQYF. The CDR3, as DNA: TGTGCCAGCAGCTTTGTGGAGGGATACACAGATACGCAGTATTTT.

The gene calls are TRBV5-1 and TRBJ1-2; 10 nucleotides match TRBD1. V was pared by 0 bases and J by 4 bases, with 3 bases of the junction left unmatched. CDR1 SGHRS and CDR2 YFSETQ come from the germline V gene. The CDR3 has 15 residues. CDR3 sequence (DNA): TGCGCCAGCAGCTTGGGGGGACAGGGGAGCTATGGCTACACCTTC. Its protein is CASSLGGQGSYGYTF.

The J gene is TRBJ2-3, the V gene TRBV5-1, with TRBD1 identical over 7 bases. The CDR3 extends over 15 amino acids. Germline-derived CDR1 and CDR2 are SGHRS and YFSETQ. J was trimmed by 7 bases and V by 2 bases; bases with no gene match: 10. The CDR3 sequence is CASSLTGDHYNTQYF. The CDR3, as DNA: TGCGCCAGCAGCTTAACAGGGGATCATTATAATACGCAGTATTTT.

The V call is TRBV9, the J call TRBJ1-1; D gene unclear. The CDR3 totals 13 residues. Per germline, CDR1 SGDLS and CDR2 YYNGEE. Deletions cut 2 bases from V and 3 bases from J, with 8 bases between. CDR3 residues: CASSVLEDTEAFF. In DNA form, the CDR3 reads TGTGCCAGCAGCGTTTTAGAGGACACTGAAGCTTTCTTT.

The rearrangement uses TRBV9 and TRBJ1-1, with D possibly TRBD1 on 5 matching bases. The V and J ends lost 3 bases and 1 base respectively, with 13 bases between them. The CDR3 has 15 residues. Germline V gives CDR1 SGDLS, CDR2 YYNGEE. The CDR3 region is CASSAHQGRNTEAFF. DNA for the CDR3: TGTGCCAGCAGCGCTCATCAGGGAAGGAACACTGAAGCTTTCTTT.

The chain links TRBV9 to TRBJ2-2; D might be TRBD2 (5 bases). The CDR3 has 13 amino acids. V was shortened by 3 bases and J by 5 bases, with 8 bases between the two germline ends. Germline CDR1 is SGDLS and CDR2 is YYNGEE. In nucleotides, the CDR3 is TGTGCCAGCAGCGGGGGAGTTACCGGGGAGCTGTTTTTT. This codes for CASSGGVTGELFF.

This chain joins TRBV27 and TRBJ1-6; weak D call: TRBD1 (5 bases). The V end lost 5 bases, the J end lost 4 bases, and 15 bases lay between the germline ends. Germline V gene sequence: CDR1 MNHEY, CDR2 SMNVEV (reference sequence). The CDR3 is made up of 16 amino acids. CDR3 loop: CASSNRDWGYNSPLHF. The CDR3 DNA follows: TGTGCCAGCAGTAACCGGGACTGGGGATATAATTCACCCCTCCACTTT.

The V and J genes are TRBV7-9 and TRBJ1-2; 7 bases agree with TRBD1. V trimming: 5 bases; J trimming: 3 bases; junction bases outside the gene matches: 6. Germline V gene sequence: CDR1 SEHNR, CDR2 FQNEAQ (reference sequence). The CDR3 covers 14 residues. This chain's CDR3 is CASSPAGGHYGYTF. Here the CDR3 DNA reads TGTGCCAGCAGCCCGGCAGGGGGACACTATGGCTACACCTTC.

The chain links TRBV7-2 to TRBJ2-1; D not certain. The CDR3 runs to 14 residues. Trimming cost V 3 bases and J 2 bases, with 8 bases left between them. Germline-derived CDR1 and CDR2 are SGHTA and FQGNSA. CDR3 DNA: TGTGCCAGCAGCTTCTCAGTTACCTACAATGAGCAGTTCTTC. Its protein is CASSFSVTYNEQFF.

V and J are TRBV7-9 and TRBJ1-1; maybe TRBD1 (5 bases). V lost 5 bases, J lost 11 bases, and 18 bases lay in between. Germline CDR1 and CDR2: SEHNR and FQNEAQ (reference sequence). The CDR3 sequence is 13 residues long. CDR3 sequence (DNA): TGTGCCAGCAGCCCACTCCTCGGGGGGGAGGCTTTCTTT. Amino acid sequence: CASSPLLGGEAFF.

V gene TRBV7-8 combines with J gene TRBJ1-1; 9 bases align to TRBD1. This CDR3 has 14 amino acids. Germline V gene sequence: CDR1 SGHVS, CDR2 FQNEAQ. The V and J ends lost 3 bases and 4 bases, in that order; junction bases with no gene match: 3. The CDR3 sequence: CASSFRTGATEAFF. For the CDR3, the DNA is TGTGCCAGCAGCTTCAGGACAGGGGCCACTGAAGCTTTCTTT.

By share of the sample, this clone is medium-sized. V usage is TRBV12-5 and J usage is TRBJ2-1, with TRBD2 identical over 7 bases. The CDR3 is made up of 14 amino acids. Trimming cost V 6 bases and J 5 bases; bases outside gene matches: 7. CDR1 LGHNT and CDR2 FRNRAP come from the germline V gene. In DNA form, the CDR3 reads TGTGCTAGTGGCCTTCTCCGGGGGGACAATGAGCAGTTCTTC. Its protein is CASGLLRGDNEQFF.

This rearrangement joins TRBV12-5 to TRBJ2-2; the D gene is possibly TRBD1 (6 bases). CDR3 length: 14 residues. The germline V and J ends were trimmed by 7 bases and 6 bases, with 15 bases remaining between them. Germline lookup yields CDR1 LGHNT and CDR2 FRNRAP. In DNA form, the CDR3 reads TGTGCTAGTGTAAAGGGGGTCGACGCCGGGGAGCTGTTTTTT. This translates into CASVKGVDAGELFF. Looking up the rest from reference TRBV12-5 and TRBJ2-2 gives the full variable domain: DARVTQTPRHKVTEMGQEVTMRCQPILGHNTVFWYRQTMMQGLELLAYFRNRAPLDDSGMPKDRFSAEMPDATLATLKIQPSEPRDSAVYFCASVKGVDAGELFFGEGSRLTVL.

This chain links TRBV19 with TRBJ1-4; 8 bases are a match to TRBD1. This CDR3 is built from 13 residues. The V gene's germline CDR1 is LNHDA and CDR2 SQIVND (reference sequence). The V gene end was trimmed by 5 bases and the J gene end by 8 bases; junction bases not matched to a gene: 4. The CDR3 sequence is CASSFRDREKLFF. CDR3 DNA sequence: TGTGCCAGTAGTTTCCGGGACAGGGAAAAACTGTTTTTT.

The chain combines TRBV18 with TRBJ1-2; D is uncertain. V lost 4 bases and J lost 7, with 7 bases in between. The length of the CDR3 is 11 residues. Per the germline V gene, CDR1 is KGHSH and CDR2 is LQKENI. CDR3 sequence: CASSQEGGYTF. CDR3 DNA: TGTGCCAGCTCACAGGAGGGTGGCTACACCTTC. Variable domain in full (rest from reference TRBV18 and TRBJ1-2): NAGVMQNPRHLVRRRGQEARLRCSPMKGHSHVYWYRQLPEEGLKFMVYLQKENIIDESGMPKERFSAEFPKEGPSILRIQQVVRGDSAAYFCASSQEGGYTFGSGTRLTVV.

The CDR3 spells CASSRGGYEQYF. The CDR3 nucleotides are TGTGCCAGCAGCCGAGGGGGTTACGAGCAGTACTTC. V is TRBV5-4 and J is TRBJ2-7, with D tentatively TRBD1 (6 bases). This CDR3 region has 12 residues. The germline V gene encodes CDR1 SGHNT and CDR2 YYREEE (reference sequence). V lost 4 bases to trimming and J lost 4 bases, with 9 bases between them.

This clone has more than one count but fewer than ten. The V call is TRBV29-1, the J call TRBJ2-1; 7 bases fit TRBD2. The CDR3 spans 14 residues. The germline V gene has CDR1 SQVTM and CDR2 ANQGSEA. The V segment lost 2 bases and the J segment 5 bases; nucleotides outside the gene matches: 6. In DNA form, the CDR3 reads TGCAGCGTTGAATTGCGGGAGAGAGACAATGAGCAGTTCTTC. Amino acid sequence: CSVELRERDNEQFF.

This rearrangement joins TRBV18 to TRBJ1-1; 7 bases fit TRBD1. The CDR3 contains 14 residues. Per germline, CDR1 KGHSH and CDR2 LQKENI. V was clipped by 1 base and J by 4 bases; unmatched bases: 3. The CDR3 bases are TGTGCCAGCTCACCACAGGGGGCTTTCACTGAAGCTTTCTTT. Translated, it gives CASSPQGAFTEAFF.

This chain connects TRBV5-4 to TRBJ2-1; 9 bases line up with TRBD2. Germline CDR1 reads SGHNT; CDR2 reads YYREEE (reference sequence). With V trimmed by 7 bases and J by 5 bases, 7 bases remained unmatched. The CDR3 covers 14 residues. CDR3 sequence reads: CASSAGGTDNEQFF. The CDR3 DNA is TGTGCCAGCTCAGCGGGGGGCACTGACAATGAGCAGTTCTTC.

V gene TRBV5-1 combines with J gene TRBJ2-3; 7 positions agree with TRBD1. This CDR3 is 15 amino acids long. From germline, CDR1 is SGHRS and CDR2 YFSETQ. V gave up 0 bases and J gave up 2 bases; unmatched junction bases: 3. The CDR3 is CASSLGGTATDTQYF. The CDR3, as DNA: TGCGCCAGCAGCTTGGGTGGGACAGCCACAGATACGCAGTATTTT.